The 18 T cell receptor beta chains listed next were all sequenced from one sample in a study of blood T cell repertoires in COVID-19. Clones were read by immunoSEQ multiplex PCR, and TCRdb kept only the in-frame ones, dropping some. The sample gives 40,000 or so clones, roughly nine tenths of which show up once; around 8.1% is in the top ten. The material sequenced was peripheral blood. These receptors all stem from a man aged 25 to 45 with active or convalescent COVID-19.

This rearrangement joins TRBV9 to TRBJ2-6; D is possibly TRBD1 (7 bases). The CDR3 spans 16 residues. Germline V gene data show CDR1 as SGDLS and CDR2 as YYNGEE. Between the trimmed V and J ends, which lost 3 bases and 2 bases, there was a span of 12 bases. CDR3 sequence: CASSGQGGTGANVLTF. The DNA for the CDR3 is TGTGCCAGCAGCGGACAGGGAGGCACTGGGGCCAACGTCCTGACTTTC.

The chain has TRBV30 and TRBJ1-3; possibly TRBD1 for D (6 bases). The CDR3 length is 17 residues. Germline CDR1 is GTSNPN and CDR2 is SVGIG (reference sequence). V lost 2 bases and J lost 0, with 17 bases in between. Here the CDR3 reads CAWSPFRGFRSGNTIYF. The DNA for the CDR3 is TGTGCCTGGAGTCCTTTTAGGGGGTTCCGCTCTGGAAACACCATATATTTT.

The chain couples TRBV3-1 (or the pseudogene TRBV3-2) to TRBJ2-4; D unclear. The CDR3 spans 15 residues. Trimming stripped 1 base from V and 0 bases from J, with 7 bases between. In germline, CDR1 is LGHDT, CDR2 YNNKEL (reference sequence). Here the CDR3 DNA reads TGTGCCAGCAGCCAAGGAAGCCTAGCCAAAAACATTCAGTACTTC. Its translation: CASSQGSLAKNIQYF.

The chain couples TRBV4-1 to TRBJ2-1; 9 bases match TRBD2. There are 15 residues in the CDR3. Looked up from germline, CDR1 is MGHRA and CDR2 is YSYEKL. Unmatched junction bases numbered 10, after V lost 4 bases and J lost 9 bases. The CDR3 sequence is CASSPPGGGAGEQFF. CDR3 DNA sequence: TGCGCCAGCAGCCCCCCGGGCGGGGGGGCGGGTGAGCAGTTCTTC.

The chain uses TRBV7-3 and TRBJ1-1, with TRBD1 identical over 10 bases. Trimming removed 3 bases from V and 5 bases from J; junction bases left unmatched: 6. Germline V CDR1 and CDR2: SGHTA, FQGTGA. The length of the CDR3 is 15 residues. The CDR3 bases are TGTGCCAGCAGCTTCGCCGGGACAGGGGTTACTGAAGCTTTCTTT. It encodes CASSFAGTGVTEAFF.

A single count supports this clone. The gene calls are TRBV10-3 and TRBJ1-2, with no clear D. There are 15 residues in the CDR3. The ends were cut back, 6 bases at V and 0 bases at J, with 14 bases in the middle. Germline V gene lookup returns CDR1 ENHRY and CDR2 SYGVKD. The CDR3 bases are TGTGCCATCAGAGTGGCCGGGGTAGCTAACTATGGCTACACCTTC. Its protein product is CAIRVAGVANYGYTF.

The V and J genes are TRBV24-1 and TRBJ2-1; D not certain. The germline gives CDR1 KGHDR, CDR2 SFDVKD. CDR3 length equals 16 residues. Trimming left V 1 base short and J 8 bases short, with 17 bases between. The CDR3 DNA is TGTGCCACCAGTGATTTCCTTGCTGGTAGTGCCCATGAGCAGTTCTTC. It translates to CATSDFLAGSAHEQFF.

The genes are TRBV15 and TRBJ2-1; no firm D call. The germline gives CDR1 LNHNV, CDR2 YYDKDF (reference sequence). Trimming cost V 1 base and J 2 bases, with 9 bases left between them. The CDR3 has 15 amino acids. The CDR3 reads CATSRGAGTYNEQFF. CDR3 in DNA: TGTGCCACCAGCAGAGGGGCAGGTACCTACAATGAGCAGTTCTTC. Full variable domain (rest looked up from reference TRBV15 and TRBJ2-1): DAMVIQNPRYQVTQFGKPVTLSCSQTLNHNVMYWYQQKSSQAPKLLFHYYDKDFNNEADTPDNFQSRRPNTSFCFLDIRSPGLGDTAMYLCATSRGAGTYNEQFFGPGTRLTVL.

The rearrangement links TRBV7-9 to TRBJ2-1, with D tentatively TRBD2 (7 bases). Germline V lookup: CDR1 SEHNR, CDR2 FQNEAQ (reference sequence). The CDR3 sequence is 14 residues long. Trimming removed 5 bases from V and 7 bases from J, with 15 bases in between. DNA for the CDR3: TGTGCCAGCAGCCCTTCGGGGGGCCTGAATGAGCAGTTCTTC. Translating gives CASSPSGGLNEQFF.

The gene calls are TRBV4-3 and TRBJ2-1; D is uncertain. CDR1 and CDR2 from the germline V gene are LGHNA and YSLEER. The V end lost 0 bases, the J end lost 4 bases, and 13 bases lay between the germline ends. This CDR3 is 16 amino acids long. CDR3 in DNA: TGCGCCAGCAGCCAAGAAGAGGAATCCCTTTACAATGAGCAGTTCTTC. It is translated as CASSQEEESLYNEQFF.

A few counts support this clone. CDR3 residues: CASSSRQGALYGYTF. CDR3 nucleotides: TGTGCCAGCAGTTCTCGACAGGGGGCTTTATATGGCTACACCTTC. The chain uses TRBV6-5 and TRBJ1-2, with 10 bases lining up with TRBD1. The CDR3 covers 15 residues. Germline CDR1 reads MNHEY; CDR2 reads SVGAGI. The ends lost 4 bases at V and 5 bases at J; junction bases unmatched: 7.

The V call is TRBV3-1 (or the pseudogene TRBV3-2), the J call TRBJ2-2; D possibly corresponds to TRBD2 (7 bases). Per germline, CDR1 LGHDT and CDR2 YNNKEL (reference sequence). V was trimmed by 3 bases and J by 7 bases, leaving 21 bases between them. The CDR3 loop spans 17 amino acids. The CDR3 DNA follows: TGTGCCAGCAGCCATTACGGAGGGGGGGCGTCGAACGGGGAGCTGTTTTTT. Protein sequence: CASSHYGGGASNGELFF.

This chain connects TRBV2 to TRBJ2-1, with TRBD2 matching over 8 bases. The CDR3 is 16 residues long. The V segment lost 5 bases and the J segment 2 bases; nucleotides outside the gene matches: 8. The germline V gene encodes CDR1 SNHLY and CDR2 FYNNEI. The CDR3 DNA is TGTGCCAGCAGTTCCGGGGGGGCATATCCCTACAATGAGCAGTTCTTC. Translated, it gives CASSSGGAYPYNEQFF.

The rearrangement joins TRBV10-3 to TRBJ1-4; D is possibly TRBD1 (6 bases). There are 15 residues in the CDR3. Germline V gene sequence: CDR1 ENHRY, CDR2 SYGVKD. The V gene lost 0 bases and the J gene lost 1 base, with 6 bases spanning the gap. The CDR3 nucleotides are TGTGCCATCAGTGAGTCACAGGGAACTAATGAAAAACTGTTTTTT. It specifies CAISESQGTNEKLFF.

This chain uses TRBV18 with TRBJ1-3, with D possibly being TRBD1 (5 bases). The germline V gene encodes CDR1 KGHSH and CDR2 LQKENI. The CDR3 has 16 residues. V was cut by 2 bases and J by 0 bases, with 11 bases left in between. The CDR3 bases are TGTGCCAGCTCACCATTCGGCAGGGTCTCTGGAAACACCATATATTTT. It specifies CASSPFGRVSGNTIYF.

The chain employs TRBV3-1 (or the pseudogene TRBV3-2) and TRBJ1-5; 9 bases line up with TRBD1. V was pared by 5 bases and J by 5 bases, with 7 bases of the junction left unmatched. CDR3 size: 15 residues. Germline V CDR1 and CDR2: LGHDT, YNNKEL (reference sequence). CDR3 sequence reads: CASSWGQGMYQPQHF. In DNA, the CDR3 is TGTGCCAGCAGCTGGGGACAGGGTATGTATCAGCCCCAGCATTTT.

This chain links TRBV28 with TRBJ1-1, with 7 bases that match TRBD1. The CDR3 covers 14 residues. The trim removed 6 bases at V and 7 bases at J, leaving 11 bases unmatched. CDR1 and CDR2 from the germline V gene are MDHEN and SYDVKM. This CDR3 is CASSSIGGYIEAFF. The DNA for the CDR3 is TGTGCCAGCAGCTCAATAGGGGGCTACATTGAAGCTTTCTTT.

The chain employs TRBV19 and TRBJ2-1; D call uncertain. V was cut by 6 bases and J by 3 bases, with 12 bases left in between. Germline CDR1 and CDR2: LNHDA and SQIVND (reference sequence). This CDR3 is built from 14 residues. This CDR3 is CASSMADYYNEQFF. For the CDR3, the DNA is TGTGCCAGTAGCATGGCAGATTACTACAATGAGCAGTTCTTC. Supplemented by reference TRBV19 and TRBJ2-1, the full variable domain reads DGGITQSPKYLFRKEGQNVTLSCEQNLNHDAMYWYRQDPGQGLRLIYYSQIVNDFQKGDIAEGYSVSREKKESFPLTVTSAQKNPTAFYLCASSMADYYNEQFFGPGTRLTVL.